This TCR beta chain came from a study of T cell responses to AZD1222 COVID-19 vaccine. Study-level findings and limits: Repertoire sampling occurred only after the peak T cell response. Baseline testing showed seropositivity in only six or seven AZD1222 recipients.

Method: immunoSEQ multiplex PCR; TCRdb's copy keeps in-frame clones and lacks some. The table includes under 140,000 clones, about 94% detected once. The germline V gene has CDR1 KGHSH and CDR2 LQKENI. This CDR3 is built from 13 residues. With 3 bases removed from V and 5 bases from J, the gap between germline ends came to 10 bases. On this clone itself: Its antigen is unknown.

Pooled samples include second doses given at about 4 or 12 weeks. The source of this sequence is an adult who received the AZD1222 COVID-19 vaccine. Sequenced here: peripheral blood, sampled 28 days after the second AZD1222 dose. The chain links TRBV18 to TRBJ2-5; D possibly corresponds to TRBD1 (5 bases). The CDR3 bases are TGTGCCAGCTCACCGGCAGGGCTGGAGACCCAGTACTTC. This sequence encodes CASSPAGLETQYF.